This TCR beta chain was profiled in a study of human T cells and chemical hapten exposure. This CDR3 comprises 15 residues. Trimming took off 4 bases at V and 8 bases at J, with 19 bases between the two ends. The V gene's germline CDR1 is SGHRS and CDR2 YFSETQ. The time point was: pre-sensitization, week 0. Documented treatment: therapeutic diphenylcyclopropenone sensitization with weekly scalp DPC. Individual cDNA molecules in this library carried unique molecular identifiers. A single record per CDR3 protein comes from TCRdb applying MiXCR to the RACE reads. The sample holds about 110,000 distinct CDR3 sequences; around 12% are singletons and the top ten take around 1.6%. This clonotype was seen only a few times.

The sequence came from a woman aged 45-65 years with alopecia areata. Some clones in this sample may be carry-over from other donors' samples. V gene TRBV5-1 combines with J gene TRBJ2-4, with D tentatively TRBD2 (6 bases). Sequenced material: whole blood, taken in connection with sensitization to the hapten diphenylcyclopropenone (DPC). The CDR3 loop is CASSHGTGGTDIQYF. The CDR3 bases are TGCGCCAGCAGCCACGGGACTGGAGGCACGGACATTCAGTACTTC.